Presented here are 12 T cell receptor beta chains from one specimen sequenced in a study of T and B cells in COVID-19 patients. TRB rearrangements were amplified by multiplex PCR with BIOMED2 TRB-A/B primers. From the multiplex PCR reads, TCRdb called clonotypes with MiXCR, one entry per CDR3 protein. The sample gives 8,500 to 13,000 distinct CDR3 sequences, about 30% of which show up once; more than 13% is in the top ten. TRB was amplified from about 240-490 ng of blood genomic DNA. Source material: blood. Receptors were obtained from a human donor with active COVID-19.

The DNA of the CDR3 is TGTGCCAGCAGTAACAGACTAGCGGGGGGACCCCAAGAGACCCAGTACTTC. Translated: CASSNRLAGGPQETQYF. This chain connects TRBV6-2 or TRBV6-3 to TRBJ2-5; TRBD2 matches 13 bases. This CDR3 comprises 17 residues. After removal of 5 bases from V and 1 base from J, the junction contained 7 bases not matched to a gene. Looked up from germline, CDR1 is MNHEY and CDR2 is SVGEGT.

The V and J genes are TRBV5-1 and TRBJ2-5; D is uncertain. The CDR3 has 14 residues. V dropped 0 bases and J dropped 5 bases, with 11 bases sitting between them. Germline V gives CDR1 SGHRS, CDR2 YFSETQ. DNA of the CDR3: TGCGCCAGCAGCTTGGGCCCCCAAGGGGAGACCCAGTACTTC. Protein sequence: CASSLGPQGETQYF. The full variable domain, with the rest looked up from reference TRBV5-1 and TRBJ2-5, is KAGVTQTPRYLIKTRGQQVTLSCSPISGHRSVSWYQQTPGQGLQFLFEYFSETQRNKGNFPGRFSGRQFSNSRSEMNVSTLELGDSALYLCASSLGPQGETQYFGPGTRLLVL.

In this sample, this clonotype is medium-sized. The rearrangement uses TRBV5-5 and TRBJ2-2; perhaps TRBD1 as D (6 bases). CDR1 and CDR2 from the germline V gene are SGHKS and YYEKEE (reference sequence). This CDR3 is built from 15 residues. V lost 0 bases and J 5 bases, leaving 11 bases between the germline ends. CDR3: CASSLGGRWTGELFF. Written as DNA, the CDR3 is TGTGCCAGCAGCTTGGGGGGGCGCTGGACCGGGGAGCTGTTTTTT.

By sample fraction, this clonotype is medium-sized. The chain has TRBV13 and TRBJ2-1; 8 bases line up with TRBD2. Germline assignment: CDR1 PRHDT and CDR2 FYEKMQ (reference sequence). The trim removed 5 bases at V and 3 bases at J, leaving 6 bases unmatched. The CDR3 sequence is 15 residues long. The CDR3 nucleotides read TGTGCCAGCAGCCCGCCGGGGGGGGGCTACAATGAGCAGTTCTTC. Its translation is CASSPPGGGYNEQFF.

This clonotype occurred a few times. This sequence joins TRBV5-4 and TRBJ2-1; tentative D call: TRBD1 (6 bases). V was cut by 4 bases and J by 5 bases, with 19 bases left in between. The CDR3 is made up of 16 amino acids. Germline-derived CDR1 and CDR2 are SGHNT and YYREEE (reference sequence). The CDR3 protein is CASSLAPMGANNEQFF. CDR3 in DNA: TGTGCCAGCAGCCTAGCCCCTATGGGGGCAAACAATGAGCAGTTCTTC.

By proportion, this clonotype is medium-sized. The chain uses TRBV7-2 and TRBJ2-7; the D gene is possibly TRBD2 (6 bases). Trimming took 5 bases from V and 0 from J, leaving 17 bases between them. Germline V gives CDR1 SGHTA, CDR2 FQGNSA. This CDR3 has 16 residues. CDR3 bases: TGTGCCAGCAGCCCGTCGCGGCGGGGCAGCTCCTACGAGCAGTACTTC. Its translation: CASSPSRRGSSYEQYF.

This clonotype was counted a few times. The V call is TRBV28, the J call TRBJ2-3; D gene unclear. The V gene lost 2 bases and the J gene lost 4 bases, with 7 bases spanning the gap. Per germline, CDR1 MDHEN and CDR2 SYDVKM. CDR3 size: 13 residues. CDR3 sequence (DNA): TGTGCCAGCAGTTTAGACAACCCAGATACGCAGTATTTT. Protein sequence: CASSLDNPDTQYF.

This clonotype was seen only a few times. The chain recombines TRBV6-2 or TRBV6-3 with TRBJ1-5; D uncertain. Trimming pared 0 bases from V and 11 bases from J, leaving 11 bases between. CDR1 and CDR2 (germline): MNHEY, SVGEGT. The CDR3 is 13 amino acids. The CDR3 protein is CASSYSNPPAQHF. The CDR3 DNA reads TGTGCCAGCAGTTACTCGAATCCGCCTGCCCAGCATTTT.

CDR3 residues: CASSLVGPFSPLHF. In DNA, the CDR3 is TGTGCCAGCAGTTTAGTAGGCCCCTTTTCACCCCTCCACTTT. The gene calls are TRBV12-3 or TRBV12-4 and TRBJ1-6; the D is unclear. The CDR3 has 14 residues. V dropped 1 base and J dropped 9 bases, with 10 bases sitting between them.

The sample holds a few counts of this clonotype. The CDR3 sequence: CASSLFYLNTEAFF. CDR3 DNA sequence: TGTGCCAGCAGCTTGTTTTACCTGAACACTGAAGCTTTCTTT. The rearrangement uses TRBV5-5 and TRBJ1-1; D unclear. Germline CDR1 and CDR2: SGHKS and YYEKEE (reference sequence). V dropped 1 base and J dropped 0 bases, with 7 bases sitting between them. The CDR3 runs 14 residues.

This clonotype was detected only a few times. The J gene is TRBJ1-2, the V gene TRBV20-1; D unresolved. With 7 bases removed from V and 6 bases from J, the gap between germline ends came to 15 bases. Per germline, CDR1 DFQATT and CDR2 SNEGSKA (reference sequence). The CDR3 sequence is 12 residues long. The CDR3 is CSVRPGGNGYTF. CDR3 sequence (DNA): TGCAGTGTCCGGCCCGGAGGGAATGGCTACACCTTC.

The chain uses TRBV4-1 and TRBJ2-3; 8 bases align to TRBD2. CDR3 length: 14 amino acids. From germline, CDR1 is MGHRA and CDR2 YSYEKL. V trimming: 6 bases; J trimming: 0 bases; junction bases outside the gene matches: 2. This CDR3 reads CASRERGSTDTQYF. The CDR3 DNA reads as TGCGCCAGCAGGGAGCGGGGGAGCACAGATACGCAGTATTTT.